A selection of T cell receptor beta chains follows, all from one sample in a study of T-cell reconstitution after alpha-beta-depleted transplantation in children. In TCRdb, the PCR reads were re-called with MiXCR into one record per CDR3 protein. The data hold about 610,000 distinct CDR3 sequences, with over 9.5% observed a single time. Here the sequenced sample was PBMCs from the stem cell graft donor, taken from the stem cell graft. The receptor set was obtained from a human donor who donated a stem cell graft to a child with acute myeloid leukemia. CDR3s include the opening cysteine and the closing phenylalanine or tryptophan. The order of the fields is V gene, clone size, J gene, D gene, CDR3 DNA, CDR3 protein. D genes are given only for firm matches. Part of the rows lack a size; the others show once, few, many or a class for expanded clones.

TRBV28	many	TRBJ2-5	-	TGTGCCAGCACCCTCCACCCGGCGGAGGGGAAGTACTTC	CASTLHPAEGKYF
TRBV20-1	many	TRBJ1-5	TRBD1	TGCAGTCGGACAGGGGATTTAGATCAGCCCCAGCATTTT	CSRTGDLDQPQHF
TRBV25-1	few	TRBJ1-1	-	TGTGCCAGCAGTGAAGCTCGCGTCACGAACACTGAAGCTTTCTTT	CASSEARVTNTEAFF
TRBV7-2	-	TRBJ1-2	TRBD1	TGTGCCAGCAGCATCAGGGGGCGCGTCTATGGCTACACCTTC	CASSIRGRVYGYTF
TRBV27	-	TRBJ2-5	-	TGTGCCAGCAGACGAGGACTTAAAGAGACCCAGTACTTC	CASRRGLKETQYF
TRBV6-1	-	TRBJ2-2	TRBD2	TGTGCCAGCATGCCTAGCGGGATCCCCACCGGGGAGCTGTTTTTT	CASMPSGIPTGELFF
TRBV12-3/TRBV12-4	-	TRBJ2-7	TRBD1	TGTGCCAGCAGTCATGACAGGGGGAGAGCGTCCGAGCAGTACTTC	CASSHDRGRASEQYF
TRBV10-3	few	TRBJ2-3	-	TGTGCCATCAGTGAGTCTACCCGGACAGATACGCAGTATTTT	CAISESTRTDTQYF
TRBV7-3	-	TRBJ2-1	TRBD2	TGTGCCAGCAGCCCGGGGACTAGCGGGTACGAGCAGTTCTTC	CASSPGTSGYEQFF
TRBV20-1	few	TRBJ1-5	TRBD1	TGCAGTGCTCACCGGACAGGGGGACGTAATCAGCCCCAGCATTTT	CSAHRTGGRNQPQHF
TRBV24-1	-	TRBJ2-1	TRBD2	TGTGCCACCAGTGTGGCTAGCGGGCACAATGAGCAGTTCTTC	CATSVASGHNEQFF
TRBV6-2/TRBV6-3	many	TRBJ2-2	-	TGTGCCAGCATCACTAAGTTCTGGACCGGGGAGCTGTTTTTT	CASITKFWTGELFF
TRBV6-1	-	TRBJ2-7	TRBD1	TGTGCCAGCACCCAGAGACAGGGTAAAGGCTACGAGCAGTACTTC	CASTQRQGKGYEQYF
TRBV7-9	-	TRBJ1-1	-	TGTGCCAGCAGCTTATCCGGGCACACTGAAGCTTTCTTT	CASSLSGHTEAFF
TRBV6-2/TRBV6-3	few	TRBJ2-7	TRBD1	TGTGCCAGCAGTTCCCCTCAGGGGGCAAGGTACGAGCAGTACTTC	CASSSPQGARYEQYF
TRBV10-3	-	TRBJ1-2	-	TGTGCCATCAGTGCCGGCAGGGTCAACTATGGCTACACCTTC	CAISAGRVNYGYTF
TRBV20-1	-	TRBJ2-7	TRBD2	TGCAGTGCCGGCCTTTTAGCGGGAGGGCCAAGAGAGCAGTACTTC	CSAGLLAGGPREQYF
TRBV7-2	-	TRBJ2-7	-	TGTGCCAGCAGCTTAGGATCTGGGGGTGTTACCTACGAGCAGTACTTC	CASSLGSGGVTYEQYF
TRBV10-3	-	TRBJ2-1	-	TGTGCCATCAGGGCCGGCTCCAAGGGGGGTGAGCAGTTCTTC	CAIRAGSKGGEQFF
TRBV4-3	many	TRBJ2-1	TRBD2	TGCGCCAGCAGCCAAGAAAAGAGCGGGAGGGCCTTGAGTGAGCAGTTCTTC	CASSQEKSGRALSEQFF